This record looks at one T cell receptor beta chain sequence and its context. These data are taken from a study of beta chain features in type 1 diabetes. The isolated RNA, all of it, was reverse transcribed, so expressed TCRB transcripts were what got sequenced. Libraries were prepared by immunoSEQ multiplex PCR; TCRdb keeps only in-frame clonotypes and omits some of them. The sample holds some 140,000 clones, about 10% seen once. A CD45RO/CCR7/CD25/CD127/CD95/CD27 panel sorted naive, central memory, regulatory and stem cell-like memory CD4+ cells. The V gene lost 3 bases and the J gene lost 2 bases, with 12 bases spanning the gap. The CDR3 contains 14 residues. CDR1 is SGHTS and CDR2 is YDEGEE in the germline V gene.

The TCR sequence derives from a man between 18 and 29 years old in good health. The chain has TRBV5-8 and TRBJ2-7; the D gene is possibly TRBD2 (6 bases). The material sequenced was central memory CD4+ T cells from blood. CDR3 amino acids: CASSWGVAPYEQYF. In nucleotides, the CDR3 is TGTGCCAGCAGCTGGGGGGTGGCACCCTACGAGCAGTACTTC. Complete variable domain (other parts from reference TRBV5-8 and TRBJ2-7): EAGVTQSPTHLIKTRGQQATLRCSPISGHTSVYWYQQALGLGLQFLLWYDEGEERNRGNFPPRFSGRQFPNYSSELNVNALELEDSALYLCASSWGVAPYEQYFGPGTRLTVT.